This is a list of T cell receptor beta chains from one sample in a study of blood T cell repertoires in COVID-19. Produced via immunoSEQ multiplex PCR; TCRdb's table is partial and in-frame only. The sample includes approximately 9,700 clones, 80% to 90% of them seen just once. The sequenced sample was peripheral blood. Source of these receptors: a human donor in a cohort sampled during active COVID-19. CDR3s include the opening cysteine and the closing phenylalanine or tryptophan. D genes are given only for firm matches. The size field is filled for only some rows; it gives once, few, many or a size class.

J gene: TRBJ1-1
clone size: NA
V gene: TRBV7-2
D gene: TRBD1
CDR3 DNA: TGTGCCAGCAGCTTGTGGACAGGGAGTGATAACACTGAAGCTTTCTTT
CDR3 protein: CASSLWTGSDNTEAFF

J gene: TRBJ2-2
clone size: NA
V gene: TRBV4-1
D gene: TRBD2
CDR3 DNA: TGCGCCAGCAGCCAAAAAATAGCGGGGGCCTACACCGGGGAGCTGTTTTTT
CDR3 protein: CASSQKIAGAYTGELFF

J gene: TRBJ2-5
clone size: NA
V gene: TRBV30
D gene: TRBD2
CDR3 DNA: TGTGCCTGCCGAGGGAGTAGCGGGGGCGGAGAGACCCAGTACTTC
CDR3 protein: CACRGSSGGGETQYF

J gene: TRBJ2-5
clone size: NA
V gene: TRBV13
D gene: NA
CDR3 DNA: TGTGCCAGCAGTTCGGACTCCCCAGAGACCCAGTACTTC
CDR3 protein: CASSSDSPETQYF

J gene: TRBJ2-2
clone size: NA
V gene: TRBV5-1
D gene: TRBD1
CDR3 DNA: TGCGCCAGCAGCTGGGTGGACAGGGGCACCGGGGAGCTGTTTTTT
CDR3 protein: CASSWVDRGTGELFF

J gene: TRBJ1-6
clone size: NA
V gene: TRBV3-1/TRBV3-2
D gene: NA
CDR3 DNA: TGTGCCAGCAGCCAAGACAGGGTAGGCTATAATTCACCCCTCCACTTT
CDR3 protein: CASSQDRVGYNSPLHF

J gene: TRBJ2-7
clone size: NA
V gene: TRBV28
D gene: TRBD1
CDR3 DNA: TGTGCCAGCAGCCCGGGACAGGGGGACGAGCAGTACTTC
CDR3 protein: CASSPGQGDEQYF

J gene: TRBJ1-5
clone size: NA
V gene: TRBV24-1
D gene: NA
CDR3 DNA: TGTGCCACCAGTGGCCTAGGTAGCAATCAGCCCCAGCATTTT
CDR3 protein: CATSGLGSNQPQHF

J gene: TRBJ1-2
clone size: NA
V gene: TRBV5-1
D gene: NA
CDR3 DNA: TGCGCCAGCAGCTCCCAGCCGGGTTCCGGCTACACCTTC
CDR3 protein: CASSSQPGSGYTF

J gene: TRBJ1-1
clone size: NA
V gene: TRBV3-1/TRBV3-2
D gene: NA
CDR3 DNA: TGTGCCAGCAGCCGCTCGGGACAACCGAACACTGAAGCTTTCTTT
CDR3 protein: CASSRSGQPNTEAFF

J gene: TRBJ2-5
clone size: NA
V gene: TRBV7-8
D gene: TRBD2
CDR3 DNA: TGTGCCAGCAGCCTAAGGACTAGCGGGTACCAAGAGACCCAGTACTTC
CDR3 protein: CASSLRTSGYQETQYF

J gene: TRBJ2-5
clone size: NA
V gene: TRBV2
D gene: NA
CDR3 DNA: TGTGCCAGCAGTGAAAAACTATACAGGGCGGAGGAGACCCAGTACTTC
CDR3 protein: CASSEKLYRAEETQYF

J gene: TRBJ1-5
clone size: NA
V gene: TRBV18
D gene: NA
CDR3 DNA: TGTGCCAGCTCACCCCAAAACAATCAGCCCCAGCATTTT
CDR3 protein: CASSPQNNQPQHF

J gene: TRBJ2-7
clone size: NA
V gene: TRBV10-3
D gene: NA
CDR3 DNA: TGTGCCATCAGCGGTTCCTACGAGCAGTACTTC
CDR3 protein: CAISGSYEQYF

J gene: TRBJ1-1
clone size: NA
V gene: TRBV9
D gene: TRBD1
CDR3 DNA: TGTGCCAGCAGCCCTACGGACAGGGGAGGAACTGAAGCTTTCTTT
CDR3 protein: CASSPTDRGGTEAFF

J gene: TRBJ1-4
clone size: NA
V gene: TRBV28
D gene: TRBD1
CDR3 DNA: TGTGCCAGCAGTTTCGAGGACAGGCCTCCGGGGGAAAAACTGTTTTTT
CDR3 protein: CASSFEDRPPGEKLFF

J gene: TRBJ2-7
clone size: NA
V gene: TRBV11-2
D gene: NA
CDR3 DNA: TGTGCCAGCAGCCCCCGTCTCAGGGTAGCCTACGAGCAGTACTTC
CDR3 protein: CASSPRLRVAYEQYF

J gene: TRBJ2-3
clone size: few
V gene: TRBV27
D gene: NA
CDR3 DNA: TGTGCCAGCAGTCGCGAGGGATCGGATACGCAGTATTTT
CDR3 protein: CASSREGSDTQYF

J gene: TRBJ2-7
clone size: NA
V gene: TRBV7-9
D gene: TRBD2
CDR3 DNA: TGTGCCAGCAGCTTAGTGGGGCAGGGCGGGGGCGAGCAGTACTTC
CDR3 protein: CASSLVGQGGGEQYF

J gene: TRBJ1-5
clone size: NA
V gene: TRBV10-3
D gene: NA
CDR3 DNA: TGTGCCATCAGTGAGCGGACAGAGAATCAGCCCCAGCATTTT
CDR3 protein: CAISERTENQPQHF

J gene: TRBJ2-1
clone size: NA
V gene: TRBV30
D gene: TRBD1
CDR3 DNA: TGTGCCTCAACCGGGACAGGGGCTTCCTACAATGAGCAGTTCTTC
CDR3 protein: CASTGTGASYNEQFF

J gene: TRBJ2-3
clone size: NA
V gene: TRBV2
D gene: TRBD2
CDR3 DNA: TGTGCCAGCAGAGGACTAGTCGCCGATACGCAGTATTTT
CDR3 protein: CASRGLVADTQYF

J gene: TRBJ1-1
clone size: NA
V gene: TRBV5-1
D gene: NA
CDR3 DNA: TGCGCCAGCAGGGTACCGGGGAAGAACACTGAAGCTTTCTTT
CDR3 protein: CASRVPGKNTEAFF

J gene: TRBJ2-7
clone size: NA
V gene: TRBV30
D gene: TRBD2
CDR3 DNA: TGTGCCTGGCGGATCGGGGGGGGGCCAGAGCAGTACTTC
CDR3 protein: CAWRIGGGPEQYF

J gene: TRBJ2-7
clone size: NA
V gene: TRBV30
D gene: TRBD1
CDR3 DNA: TGTGCCTGGGACCGACAGGGGAGTTACGAGCAGTACTTC
CDR3 protein: CAWDRQGSYEQYF

J gene: TRBJ2-5
clone size: NA
V gene: TRBV7-8
D gene: NA
CDR3 DNA: TGTGCCAGCAGCAAAGGGAGGATCCAGGAGACCCAGTACTTC
CDR3 protein: CASSKGRIQETQYF

J gene: TRBJ1-1
clone size: NA
V gene: TRBV28
D gene: NA
CDR3 DNA: TGTGCCAGCAGTTTGACTGGACATATGTATATGAACACTGAAGCTTTCTTT
CDR3 protein: CASSLTGHMYMNTEAFF

J gene: TRBJ2-3
clone size: few
V gene: TRBV6-1
D gene: NA
CDR3 DNA: TGTGCCAGCAGTGAAGGGAGGGAAAGGACAGATACGCAGTATTTT
CDR3 protein: CASSEGRERTDTQYF

J gene: TRBJ2-1
clone size: NA
V gene: TRBV18
D gene: TRBD1
CDR3 DNA: TGTGCCAGCTCCCCTTTTCAGGGGGCAGGCAATGAGCAGTTCTTC
CDR3 protein: CASSPFQGAGNEQFF

J gene: TRBJ1-6
clone size: NA
V gene: TRBV21-1
D gene: NA
CDR3 DNA: TGTGCCAGCAGCGTACAAAACCAAGAGGCACGGTATAATTCACCCCTCCACTTT
CDR3 protein: CASSVQNQEARYNSPLHF

J gene: TRBJ1-2
clone size: NA
V gene: TRBV7-9
D gene: NA
CDR3 DNA: TGTGCCAGCAGCTTGCAGGGTTCCAACTATGGCTACACCTTC
CDR3 protein: CASSLQGSNYGYTF

J gene: TRBJ1-1
clone size: NA
V gene: TRBV12-5
D gene: TRBD1
CDR3 DNA: TGTGCTAGTGGTTCATTCGTAGGGAAAACCGGGACAGAAATGAACACTGAAGCTTTCTTT
CDR3 protein: CASGSFVGKTGTEMNTEAFF

J gene: TRBJ1-3
clone size: NA
V gene: TRBV30
D gene: NA
CDR3 DNA: TGTGCCTGGAACGGGGTCGGAAACACCATATATTTT
CDR3 protein: CAWNGVGNTIYF

J gene: TRBJ1-3
clone size: NA
V gene: TRBV9
D gene: NA
CDR3 DNA: TGTGCCAGCAGCCCGACCGGGACATCATACTCTGGAAACACCATATATTTT
CDR3 protein: CASSPTGTSYSGNTIYF

J gene: TRBJ1-4
clone size: once
V gene: TRBV3-1/TRBV3-2
D gene: TRBD1
CDR3 DNA: TGTGCCAGCAGCCCTGGCGGACAGGGGGGTAATGAAAAACTGTTTTTT
CDR3 protein: CASSPGGQGGNEKLFF

J gene: TRBJ2-7
clone size: NA
V gene: TRBV15
D gene: NA
CDR3 DNA: TGTGCCACCAGCAGAGCTCCATTAGGGCCAGGGGACCACGAGCAGTACTTC
CDR3 protein: CATSRAPLGPGDHEQYF

J gene: TRBJ2-7
clone size: few
V gene: TRBV11-2
D gene: NA
CDR3 DNA: TGTGCCAGCAGCCCCATGGGCGGGGCGGACTCCTACGAGCAGTACTTC
CDR3 protein: CASSPMGGADSYEQYF

J gene: TRBJ2-3
clone size: NA
V gene: TRBV3-1/TRBV3-2
D gene: NA
CDR3 DNA: TGTGCCCAAGGGGCGTCAGAGGGCACAGATACGCAGTATTTT
CDR3 protein: CAQGASEGTDTQYF

J gene: TRBJ1-3
clone size: few
V gene: TRBV6-6
D gene: NA
CDR3 DNA: TGTGCCAGCAGTCGGGAGGCCCGGTTTTCTAAAGGGGGCTCTGGAAACACCATATATTTT
CDR3 protein: CASSREARFSKGGSGNTIYF

J gene: TRBJ2-5
clone size: NA
V gene: TRBV5-1
D gene: TRBD2
CDR3 DNA: TGCGCCAGCAGCTTGAGACGGGGGGATCGGGAGACCCAGTACTTC
CDR3 protein: CASSLRRGDRETQYF

J gene: TRBJ1-3
clone size: NA
V gene: TRBV9
D gene: TRBD1
CDR3 DNA: TGTGCCAGCAGCGTAGCAGGGGGCACTTACTCTGGAAACACCATATATTTT
CDR3 protein: CASSVAGGTYSGNTIYF